This T cell receptor (beta chain) was recorded in a study of blood T cell repertoires in COVID-19 (dated by TCRdb to the early 2020s). In the study overall: Samples from collaborators originated in the United States, Italy and Spain and spanned both the acute and convalescent phases of COVID-19. The material from the prospective study consisted of cDNA or gDNA derived from T cells, B-cell-depleted T cells, or PBMCs. Subjects who had been exposed to COVID-19, were actively infected with it, or had recovered from it provided the deeply sampled blood TCRbeta repertoires that made up the dataset. The repertoires were released in a freely available public database meant as a resource for research on the immune response to SARS-CoV-2. The samples were drawn from the first 160 participants of the ongoing ImmuneRACE study and from 1,254 subjects provided by 6 global collaborators. The sample metadata nearly always contained a de-identified subject ID, COVID-19 status, age in years and sex. HLA class I and class II types, where available, came from metadata supplied by the sample provider rather than from assay-based typing.

One collaborating source in Seattle enrolled patients while the patients were actively infected and followed the patients over time throughout the course of disease. Whole blood was collected in K2EDTA tubes by collaborating institutions according to the institutions' own protocols. For TCRbeta analysis, collaborators shipped samples in one of three forms: frozen whole blood, isolated PBMCs, or DNA extracted from either of those sample types. The immunoSEQ Assay, a bias-controlled multiplex PCR, was used to amplify TCRbeta CDR3 regions from genomic DNA. Per the source publication's procedure: The number of nucleated cells in each sample was estimated by amplification of reference gene primers within the assay. To quantify the absolute abundance of each unique TCRbeta CDR3 rearrangement, sequence reads were collapsed and filtered. Productive Simpson clonality was computed per sample as the square root of Simpson's diversity index over productive rearrangements. TCRdb took over this immuneACCESS table, retaining in-frame rearrangements with V and J assigned. Such tables are incomplete; in checked studies, under half of the missing clones stem from an unresolved V gene, and the remainder is unexplained. For V, J and clone size, that table is used; D and trimming come from the DNA. A total of about 120,000 clones appear in this sample, 90% of them only once. Of the sample, 3.8% is held by the ten largest clones.

Relative to germline, V is 3 bases shorter and J is 8 bases shorter, with 13 bases between their ends. CDR1 and CDR2 were assigned from the germline V gene as SGHTA and FQGTGA. Its CDR3 holds 13 amino acids, cysteine through phenylalanine. The sequence is cut down to CDR3 DNA, 39 bases in frame from base 1. Details on this clone: Its antigen has not been determined. No much larger clone is present one base from it, and per-base qualities are unavailable.

Overall results and qualifications from the work: Clinical and demographic metadata were provided uncurated, with the amount varying by source and participant.

The chain is made from TRBV7-3 and TRBJ1-1; the D gene is perhaps TRBD1, from 6 matching bases. Sequenced sample: peripheral blood. This clonotype was obtained from a woman aged 60-75 years with COVID-19, enrolled during active disease. CDR3 region: CASSLLGAGEAFF. The nucleotide sequence is given as TGTGCCAGCAGCTTGTTGGGGGCAGGGGAAGCTTTCTTT.